This T cell receptor beta chain stems from a study of shared clonotypes between healthy human individuals. Study outcomes and limitations: The study found roughly 5% of naive CD4 clonotypes shared across a few donors. Sequencing depth was predicted to influence how clonotypes are shared among donors.

The table lists this clone with a count of one. Its matching antigen is unknown. Looked up from germline, CDR1 is SGHNT and CDR2 is YYREEE (reference sequence). The CDR3 has 13 residues. V gave up 4 bases and J gave up 4 bases, with 11 bases separating them. Authors' data handling: Sequence data from immunoSEQ were junction-only and lacked quality scores; consequently, filtering differed. Data came from immunoSEQ multiplex PCR; TCRdb stores just in-frame clones and leaves some out. V and J calls and clone size follow that table, whereas D and trimming were derived from the DNA. The sample lists some 2,000,000 clones, over 85% seen once, with 0.13% in the top ten.

This sequence originates from a man younger than 30 in good health. This sequence joins TRBV5-4 and TRBJ2-5; D is ambiguous. Sample: naive CD4+ T cells sorted from blood. Subset here: CD45RA+ positively selected. The CDR3 loop is CASSTQSSETQYF. The CDR3 bases are TGTGCCAGCAGCACCCAAAGCTCAGAGACCCAGTACTTC.